This TCR beta chain came from a study of radiation and T cells in renal cell carcinoma. The treatment was: treatment-naive control, cytoreductive nephrectomy. The table came from immunoSEQ multiplex PCR; TCRdb's copy has only in-frame clones and leaves some out. The sample shows around 17,000 clones, 55% to 75% of them seen only once. CDR3 length: 13 amino acids. V shed 3 bases and J shed 0 bases, with 3 bases lying between them. CDR1 and CDR2 from the germline V gene are MGHRA and YSYEKL. The sequences come from tumor tissue, collected from a patient whose treatment was nephrectomy without radiotherapy. The chain is built from TRBV4-1 and TRBJ2-1; D uncertain. The sequence was collected from a man aged 40-55 years with renal cell carcinoma. CDR3 in amino acids: CASSQDSYNEQFF. CDR3 nucleotides: TGCGCCAGCAGCCAGGACTCCTACAATGAGCAGTTCTTC.